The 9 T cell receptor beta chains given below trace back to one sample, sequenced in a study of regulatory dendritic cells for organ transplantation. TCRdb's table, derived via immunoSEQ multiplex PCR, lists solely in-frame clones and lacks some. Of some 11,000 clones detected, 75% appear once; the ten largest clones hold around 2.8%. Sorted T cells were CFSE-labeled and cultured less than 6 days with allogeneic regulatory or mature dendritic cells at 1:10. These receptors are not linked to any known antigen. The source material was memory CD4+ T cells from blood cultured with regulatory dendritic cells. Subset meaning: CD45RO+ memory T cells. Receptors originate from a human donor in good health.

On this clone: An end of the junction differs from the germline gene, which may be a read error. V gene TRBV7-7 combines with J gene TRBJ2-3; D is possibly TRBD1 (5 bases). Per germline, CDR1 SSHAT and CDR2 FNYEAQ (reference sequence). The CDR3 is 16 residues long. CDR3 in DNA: TGTGCTAGCAGCTTTTCCCCAGGGCTTAACACAGATACGCAGTATTTT. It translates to CASSFSPGLNTDTQYF.

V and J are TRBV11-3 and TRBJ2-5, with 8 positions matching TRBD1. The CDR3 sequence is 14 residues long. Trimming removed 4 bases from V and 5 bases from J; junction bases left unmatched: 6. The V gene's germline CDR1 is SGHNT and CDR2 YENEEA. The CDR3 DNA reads TGTGCCAGCAGCTCAGGGGGCGCAGGGGAGACCCAGTACTTC. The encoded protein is CASSSGGAGETQYF.

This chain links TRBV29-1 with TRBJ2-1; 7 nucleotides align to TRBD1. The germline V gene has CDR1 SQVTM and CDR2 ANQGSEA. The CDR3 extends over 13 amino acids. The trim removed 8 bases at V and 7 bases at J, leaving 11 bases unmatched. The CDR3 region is CSTDYRGGNEQFF. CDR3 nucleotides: TGCAGCACAGACTACAGGGGCGGGAATGAGCAGTTCTTC.

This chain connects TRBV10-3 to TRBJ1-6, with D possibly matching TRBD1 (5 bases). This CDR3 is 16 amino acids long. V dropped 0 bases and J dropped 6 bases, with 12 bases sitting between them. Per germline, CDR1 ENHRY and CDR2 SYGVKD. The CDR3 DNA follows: TGTGCCATCAGTGAGTCTGGAGGGGCGGGTAATTCACCCCTCCACTTT. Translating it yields CAISESGGAGNSPLHF.

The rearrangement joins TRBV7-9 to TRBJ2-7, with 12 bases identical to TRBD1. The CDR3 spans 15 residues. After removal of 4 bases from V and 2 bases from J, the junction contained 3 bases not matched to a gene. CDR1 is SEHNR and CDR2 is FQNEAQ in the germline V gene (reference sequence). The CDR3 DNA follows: TGTGCCAGCAGCTCGGGACAGGGGGCCCCCTACGAGCAGTACTTC. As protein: CASSSGQGAPYEQYF.

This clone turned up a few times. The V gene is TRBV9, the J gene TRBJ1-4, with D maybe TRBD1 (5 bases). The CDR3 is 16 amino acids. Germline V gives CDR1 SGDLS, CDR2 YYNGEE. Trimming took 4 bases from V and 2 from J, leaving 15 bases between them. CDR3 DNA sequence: TGTGCCAGCAGCCCCTACGGGGGGGGGACTAATGAAAAACTGTTTTTT. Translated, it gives CASSPYGGGTNEKLFF. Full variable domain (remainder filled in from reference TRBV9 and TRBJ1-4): DSGVTQTPKHLITATGQRVTLRCSPRSGDLSVYWYQQSLDQGLQFLIQYYNGEERAKGNILERFSAQQFPDLHSELNLSSLELGDSALYFCASSPYGGGTNEKLFFGSGTQLSVL.

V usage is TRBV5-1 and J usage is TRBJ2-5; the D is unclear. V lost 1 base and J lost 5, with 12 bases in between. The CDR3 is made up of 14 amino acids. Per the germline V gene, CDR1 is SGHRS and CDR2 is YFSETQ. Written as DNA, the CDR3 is TGCGCCAGCAGCTTGCCTCCAGAGAGGGAGACCCAGTACTTC. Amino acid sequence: CASSLPPERETQYF.

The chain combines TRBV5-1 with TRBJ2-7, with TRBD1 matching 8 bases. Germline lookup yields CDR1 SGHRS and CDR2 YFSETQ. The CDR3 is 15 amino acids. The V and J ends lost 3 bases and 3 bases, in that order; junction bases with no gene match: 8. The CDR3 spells CASSSDRVPGYEQYF. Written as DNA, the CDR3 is TGCGCCAGCAGCTCGGACAGGGTTCCGGGCTACGAGCAGTACTTC.

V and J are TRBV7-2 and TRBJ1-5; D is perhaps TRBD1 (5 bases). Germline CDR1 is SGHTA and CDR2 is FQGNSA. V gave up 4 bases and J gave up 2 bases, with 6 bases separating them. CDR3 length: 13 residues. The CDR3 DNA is TGTGCCAGCAGCTCACAGGGCAATCAGCCCCAGCATTTT. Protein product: CASSSQGNQPQHF.